The source of this T cell receptor (beta chain) is a study of Graves' ophthalmopathy and Graves' hyperthyroidism. The CDR3 contains 13 residues. Trimming cost V 0 bases and J 6 bases, with 10 bases left between them. From germline, CDR1 is SGHDT and CDR2 YYEEEE. The TCR beta CDR3 regions underwent amplification from RNA transcripts. An opening RT-PCR round employed HTBI primers and preceded a second-round multiplex PCR. TCRdb fed the multiplex PCR reads into MiXCR, producing one record per CDR3 protein. The sample has roughly 400,000 distinct CDR3 sequences; approximately 20% are singletons. The material sequenced was peripheral blood. The TCR sequence derives from a woman aged 18-29 years with Graves' ophthalmopathy. The chain has TRBV5-6 and TRBJ2-7; D uncertain. The CDR3 nucleotides read TGTGCCAGCAGCTTGGGACAACTCATCGAGCAGTACTTC. Translating it yields CASSLGQLIEQYF.